What follows are 17 T cell receptor beta chains derived from one specimen sequenced in a study of blood T cell repertoires in COVID-19. Profiling relied on immunoSEQ multiplex PCR, and the TCRdb table lists in-frame clones only, not all of them. Of about 120,000 clones listed, around 82% were seen once; the top ten hold 12%. Sequencing was done on a sample of peripheral blood. Receptors were obtained from a human donor in a cohort sampled during active COVID-19.

Concerning this clone: Distinct nucleotide sequences in the sample also encode this CDR3. The rearrangement uses TRBV4-3 and TRBJ1-3; maybe TRBD1 (5 bases). V was trimmed by 0 bases and J by 0 bases, leaving 9 bases between them. The CDR3 runs to 16 residues. The V gene's germline CDR1 is LGHNA and CDR2 YSLEER. The CDR3 loop is CASSQDQGNSGNTIYF. The CDR3 DNA follows: TGCGCCAGCAGCCAAGATCAGGGAAACTCTGGAAACACCATATATTTT.

The chain combines TRBV3-1 (or the pseudogene TRBV3-2) with TRBJ2-7; D is possibly TRBD1 (5 bases). The V end lost 5 bases, the J end lost 6 bases, and 11 bases lay between the germline ends. CDR1 and CDR2 (germline): LGHDT, YNNKEL (reference sequence). The CDR3 loop spans 12 amino acids. The CDR3 protein is CASSRGYGEQYF. CDR3 nucleotides: TGTGCCAGCAGCAGGGGTTATGGCGAGCAGTACTTC.

The V gene is TRBV27, the J gene TRBJ1-5, with a tentative D call TRBD1 (5 bases). This CDR3 region has 17 residues. Germline V lookup: CDR1 MNHEY, CDR2 SMNVEV (reference sequence). Trimming removed 3 bases from V and 2 bases from J, with 17 bases in between. DNA for the CDR3: TGTGCCAGCAGTTTGGAGGGGATAACCTCTGGCAATCAGCCCCAGCATTTT. Translation: CASSLEGITSGNQPQHF.

The rearrangement joins TRBV2 to TRBJ1-1; D gene unclear. Germline V gene data show CDR1 as SNHLY and CDR2 as FYNNEI. CDR3 size: 14 residues. Trimming left V 6 bases short and J 4 bases short, with 15 bases between. DNA of the CDR3: TGTGCCAGCAGGTACGACCTGCGGGGCACTGAAGCTTTCTTT. Its translation is CASRYDLRGTEAFF.

This clone was found once. The DNA for the CDR3 is TGTGCCAGCAGCCAAGCCCTAGGGGGCGGGGGGGCCTACGAGCAGTACTTC. Its translation: CASSQALGGGGAYEQYF. This chain links TRBV3-1 (or the pseudogene TRBV3-2) with TRBJ2-7, with 9 bases that match TRBD2. V lost 1 base, J lost 2 bases, and 9 bases stayed unmatched. This CDR3 has 17 amino acids. Germline CDR1 and CDR2: LGHDT and YNNKEL (reference sequence).

This chain links TRBV14 with TRBJ2-5; the D is unclear. The V end was cut by 1 base, the J end by 4 bases, with 19 bases between. Germline V gene data show CDR1 as SGHDN and CDR2 as FVKESK. The CDR3 extends over 17 amino acids. The CDR3, as DNA: TGTGCCAGCAGCCAAGTTGGTTCCCCCCGACCAGGAGAGACCCAGTACTTC. Its protein is CASSQVGSPRPGETQYF.

The J gene is TRBJ2-5, the V gene TRBV29-1, with D tentatively TRBD2 (6 bases). The CDR3 is 12 amino acids. Between the trimmed V and J ends, which lost 6 bases and 1 base, there was a span of 9 bases. The V gene's germline CDR1 is SQVTM and CDR2 ANQGSEA. The CDR3 reads CSVVGGQETQYF. The CDR3 DNA is TGCAGCGTGGTCGGGGGCCAAGAGACCCAGTACTTC.

This chain links TRBV29-1 with TRBJ2-7, with 9 positions matching TRBD2. The V gene's germline CDR1 is SQVTM and CDR2 ANQGSEA. The CDR3 loop spans 13 amino acids. The trim removed 4 bases at V and 4 bases at J, leaving 5 bases unmatched. The CDR3 DNA sequence: TGCAGCGTTGCTTCTAGCGGGGTTTACGAGCAGTACTTC. Translating gives CSVASSGVYEQYF.

The CDR3 sequence is CSAQGSKNYGYTF. CDR3 nucleotides: TGCAGCGCCCAGGGATCTAAGAACTATGGCTACACCTTC. The rearrangement uses TRBV29-1 and TRBJ1-2, with D possibly TRBD1 on 5 matching bases. The CDR3 runs to 13 residues. V lost 7 bases, J lost 2 bases, and 14 bases lay in between. The germline CDR1 and CDR2 sequences are SQVTM and ANQGSEA. Variable domain in full (rest from reference TRBV29-1 and TRBJ1-2): SAVISQKPSRDICQRGTSLTIQCQVDSQVTMMFWYRQQPGQSLTLIATANQGSEATYESGFVIDKFPISRPNLTFSTLTVSNMSPEDSSIYLCSAQGSKNYGYTFGSGTRLTVV.

The chain employs TRBV9 and TRBJ1-2; TRBD1 aligns across 8 bases. CDR3 size: 15 residues. V dropped 3 bases and J dropped 4; count of bases not matched to a gene: 8. Germline CDR1 SGDLS, CDR2 YYNGEE. CDR3 DNA sequence: TGTGCCAGCAGCGCAGAATCGGACAGGGCCTATGGCTACACCTTC. As protein: CASSAESDRAYGYTF.

In its sample, this clone was seen a few times. This chain joins TRBV4-1 and TRBJ2-7; tentative D call: TRBD1 (6 bases). The ends were cut back, 3 bases at V and 6 bases at J, with 15 bases in the middle. The length of the CDR3 is 14 residues. The germline gives CDR1 MGHRA, CDR2 YSYEKL. As DNA, the CDR3 is TGCGCCAGCAGCCACGACCGGGACACAGTCGAGCAGTACTTC. This sequence encodes CASSHDRDTVEQYF.

The chain joins TRBV24-1 to TRBJ2-5; D is possibly TRBD1 (6 bases). From germline, CDR1 is KGHDR and CDR2 SFDVKD. The CDR3 has 15 residues. The V end was cut by 4 bases, the J end by 4 bases, with 15 bases between. The DNA for the CDR3 is TGTGCCACCAGTGACCCCCGGGACATACGAGAGACCCAGTACTTC. It translates to CATSDPRDIRETQYF.

The J gene is TRBJ2-3, the V gene TRBV25-1; 7 nucleotides match TRBD2. V trimming: 5 bases; J trimming: 2 bases; junction bases outside the gene matches: 7. The CDR3 has 15 amino acids. Germline CDR1 and CDR2: MGHDK and SYGVNS. In nucleotides, the CDR3 is TGTGCCAGCAGTCCTTGGGGGGGGGTCACAGATACGCAGTATTTT. It is translated as CASSPWGGVTDTQYF.

The V call is TRBV6-2 or TRBV6-3, the J call TRBJ2-1; the match to TRBD2 covers 10 bases. The CDR3 length is 13 residues. Germline V gene lookup returns CDR1 MNHEY and CDR2 SVGEGT. The J segment lost 6 bases and the V segment lost 5 bases, leaving 1 base of the junction unmatched. The CDR3 loop reads CASSRTSGNEQFF. The CDR3 DNA reads TGTGCCAGCAGTAGGACTAGCGGCAATGAGCAGTTCTTC.

The V and J genes are TRBV7-2 and TRBJ2-1; 7 bases fit TRBD2. After removal of 5 bases from V and 4 bases from J, the junction contained 8 bases not matched to a gene. The CDR3 loop spans 15 amino acids. CDR1 and CDR2 (germline): SGHTA, FQGNSA. The CDR3 coding sequence is TGTGCCAGCAGCCGTAGCCGGGACTATTACAATGAGCAGTTCTTC. Protein: CASSRSRDYYNEQFF.

CDR3 DNA: TGCGCCAGCAGCCCTTCGGCAGACAGGCATACTGAAGCTTTCTTT. This gives the protein CASSPSADRHTEAFF. The rearrangement uses TRBV4-3 and TRBJ1-1; weak D call: TRBD1 (6 bases). The CDR3 spans 15 residues. Trimming cost V 4 bases and J 5 bases, with 17 bases left between them. The germline CDR1 and CDR2 sequences are LGHNA and YSLEER.

CDR3 amino acids: CASSQGSRNEQFF. Here the CDR3 DNA reads TGCGCCAGCAGCCAAGGATCGAGGAATGAGCAGTTCTTC. The J gene is TRBJ2-1, the V gene TRBV4-1, with unresolved D. Trimming left V 1 base short and J 7 bases short, with 8 bases between. Germline assignment: CDR1 MGHRA and CDR2 YSYEKL. The CDR3 sequence is 13 residues long.